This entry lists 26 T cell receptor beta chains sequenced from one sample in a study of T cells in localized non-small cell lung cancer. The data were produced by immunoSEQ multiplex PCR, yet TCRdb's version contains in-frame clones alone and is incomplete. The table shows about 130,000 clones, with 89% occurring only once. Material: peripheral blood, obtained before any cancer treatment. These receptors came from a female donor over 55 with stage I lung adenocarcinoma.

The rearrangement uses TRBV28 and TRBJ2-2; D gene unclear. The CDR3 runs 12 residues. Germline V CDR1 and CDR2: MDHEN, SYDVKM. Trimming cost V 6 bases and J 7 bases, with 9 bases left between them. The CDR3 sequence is CASSRPYGELFF. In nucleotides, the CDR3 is TGTGCCAGCAGCCGACCGTACGGGGAGCTGTTTTTT.

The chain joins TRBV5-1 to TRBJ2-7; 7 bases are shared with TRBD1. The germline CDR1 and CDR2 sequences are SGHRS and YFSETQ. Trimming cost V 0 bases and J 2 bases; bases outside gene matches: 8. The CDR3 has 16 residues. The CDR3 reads CASSLGLGQLPYEQYF. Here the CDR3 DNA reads TGCGCCAGCAGCTTGGGGTTGGGACAGCTCCCCTACGAGCAGTACTTC.

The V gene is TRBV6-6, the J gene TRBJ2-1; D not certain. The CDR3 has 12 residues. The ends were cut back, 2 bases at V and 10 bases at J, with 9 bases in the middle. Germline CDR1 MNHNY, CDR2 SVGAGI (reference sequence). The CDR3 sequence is CASSYQQDEQFF. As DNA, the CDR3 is TGTGCCAGCAGTTACCAGCAGGACGAGCAGTTCTTC.

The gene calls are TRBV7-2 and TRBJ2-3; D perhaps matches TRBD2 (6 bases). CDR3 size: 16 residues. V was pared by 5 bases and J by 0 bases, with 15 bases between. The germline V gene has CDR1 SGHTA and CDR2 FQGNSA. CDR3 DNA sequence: TGTGCCAGCAGCCCAGGTTGGCGGGGAAGCACAGATACGCAGTATTTT. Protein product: CASSPGWRGSTDTQYF.

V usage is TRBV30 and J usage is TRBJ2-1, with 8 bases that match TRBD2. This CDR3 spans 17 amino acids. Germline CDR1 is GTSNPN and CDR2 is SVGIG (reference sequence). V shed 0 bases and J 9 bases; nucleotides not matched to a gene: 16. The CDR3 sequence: CAWSVQASGPKRPEQFF. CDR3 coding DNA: TGTGCCTGGAGTGTACAGGCTAGCGGGCCTAAAAGGCCTGAGCAGTTCTTC.

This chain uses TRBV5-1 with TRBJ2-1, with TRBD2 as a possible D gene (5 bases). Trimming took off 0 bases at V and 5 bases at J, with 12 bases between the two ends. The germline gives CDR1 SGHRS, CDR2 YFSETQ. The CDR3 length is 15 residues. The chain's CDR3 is CASSLVVPRDNEQFF. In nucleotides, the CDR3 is TGCGCCAGCAGCTTGGTTGTTCCGCGGGACAATGAGCAGTTCTTC. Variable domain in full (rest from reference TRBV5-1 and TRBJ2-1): KAGVTQTPRYLIKTRGQQVTLSCSPISGHRSVSWYQQTPGQGLQFLFEYFSETQRNKGNFPGRFSGRQFSNSRSEMNVSTLELGDSALYLCASSLVVPRDNEQFFGPGTRLTVL.

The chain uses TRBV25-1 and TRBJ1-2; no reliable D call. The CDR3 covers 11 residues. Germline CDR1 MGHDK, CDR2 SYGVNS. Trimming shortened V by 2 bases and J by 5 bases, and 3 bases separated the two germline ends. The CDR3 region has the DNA TGTGCCAGCAGTGAAGTATATGGCTACACCTTC. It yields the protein CASSEVYGYTF.

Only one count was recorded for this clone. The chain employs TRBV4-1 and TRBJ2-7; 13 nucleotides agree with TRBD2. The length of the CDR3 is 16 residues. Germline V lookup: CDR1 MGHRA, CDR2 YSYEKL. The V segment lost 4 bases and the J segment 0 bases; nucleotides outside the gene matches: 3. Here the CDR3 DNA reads TGCGCCAGCAGCCCAACTAGCGGGAGGGTCTCCTACGAGCAGTACTTC. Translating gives CASSPTSGRVSYEQYF.

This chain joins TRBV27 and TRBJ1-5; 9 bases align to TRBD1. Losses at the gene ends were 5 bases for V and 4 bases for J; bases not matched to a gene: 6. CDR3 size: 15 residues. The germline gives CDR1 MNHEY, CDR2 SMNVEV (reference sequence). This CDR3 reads CASSLEGTGNQPQHF. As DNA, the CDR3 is TGTGCCAGCAGTCTAGAAGGGACAGGGAATCAGCCCCAGCATTTT.

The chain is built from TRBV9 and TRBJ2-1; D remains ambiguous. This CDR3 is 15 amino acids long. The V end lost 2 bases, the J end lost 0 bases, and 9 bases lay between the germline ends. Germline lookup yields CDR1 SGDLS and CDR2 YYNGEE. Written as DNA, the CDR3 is TGTGCCAGCAGCGTCACGATGAGCTCCTACAATGAGCAGTTCTTC. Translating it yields CASSVTMSSYNEQFF.

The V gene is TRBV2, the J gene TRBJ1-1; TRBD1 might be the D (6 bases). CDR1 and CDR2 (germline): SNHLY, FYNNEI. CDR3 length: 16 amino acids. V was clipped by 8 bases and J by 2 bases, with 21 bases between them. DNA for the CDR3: TGTGCCAGCTTCCCCTGGGCAGGGGATGGAAACACTGAAGCTTTCTTT. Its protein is CASFPWAGDGNTEAFF.

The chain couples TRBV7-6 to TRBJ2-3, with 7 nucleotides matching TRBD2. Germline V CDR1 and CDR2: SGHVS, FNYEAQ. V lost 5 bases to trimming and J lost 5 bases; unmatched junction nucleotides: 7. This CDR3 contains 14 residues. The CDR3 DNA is TGTGCCAGCAGCCCCGGGGCTAGCGGAGATACGCAGTATTTT. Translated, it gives CASSPGASGDTQYF.

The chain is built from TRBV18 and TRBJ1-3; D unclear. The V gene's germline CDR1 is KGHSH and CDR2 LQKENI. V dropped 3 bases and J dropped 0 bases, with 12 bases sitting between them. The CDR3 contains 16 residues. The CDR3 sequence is CASSPLRGSSGNTIYF. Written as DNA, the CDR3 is TGTGCCAGCTCACCGCTACGGGGAAGCTCTGGAAACACCATATATTTT.

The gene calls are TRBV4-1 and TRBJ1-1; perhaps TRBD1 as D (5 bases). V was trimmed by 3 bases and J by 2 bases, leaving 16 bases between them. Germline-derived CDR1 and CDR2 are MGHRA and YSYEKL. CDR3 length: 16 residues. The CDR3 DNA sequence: TGCGCCAGCAGCCACCGACGGGGCAGCCTTAACACTGAAGCTTTCTTT. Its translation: CASSHRRGSLNTEAFF.

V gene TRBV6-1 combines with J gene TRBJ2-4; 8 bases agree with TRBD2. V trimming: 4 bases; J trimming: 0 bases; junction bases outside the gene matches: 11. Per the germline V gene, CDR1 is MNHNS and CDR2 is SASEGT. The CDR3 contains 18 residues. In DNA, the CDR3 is TGTGCCAGCAGTGGTATTTCGACTAGCGAGGTAGCCAAAAACATTCAGTACTTC. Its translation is CASSGISTSEVAKNIQYF.

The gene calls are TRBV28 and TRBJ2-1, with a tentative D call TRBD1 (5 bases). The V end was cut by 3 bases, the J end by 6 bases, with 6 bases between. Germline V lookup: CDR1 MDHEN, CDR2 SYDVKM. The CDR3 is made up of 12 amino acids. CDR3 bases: TGTGCCAGCAGTTTGCAGGGCAATGAGCAGTTCTTC. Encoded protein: CASSLQGNEQFF.

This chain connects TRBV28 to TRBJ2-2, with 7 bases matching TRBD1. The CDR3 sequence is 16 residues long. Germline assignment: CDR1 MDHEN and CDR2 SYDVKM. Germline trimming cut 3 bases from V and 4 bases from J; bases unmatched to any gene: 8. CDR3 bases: TGTGCCAGCAGTTTCGGGAAGGGGGCGGGCACCGGGGAGCTGTTTTTT. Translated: CASSFGKGAGTGELFF. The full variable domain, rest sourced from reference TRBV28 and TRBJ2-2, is DVKVTQSSRYLVKRTGEKVFLECVQDMDHENMFWYRQDPGLGLRLIYFSYDVKMKEKGDIPEGYSVSREKKERFSLILESASTNQTSMYLCASSFGKGAGTGELFFGEGSRLTVL.

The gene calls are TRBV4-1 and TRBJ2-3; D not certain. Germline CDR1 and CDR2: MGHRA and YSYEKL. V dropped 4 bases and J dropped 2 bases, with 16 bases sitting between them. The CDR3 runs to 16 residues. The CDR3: CASSRGIGPTTDTQYF. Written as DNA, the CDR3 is TGCGCCAGCAGCCGCGGAATAGGCCCTACCACAGATACGCAGTATTTT.

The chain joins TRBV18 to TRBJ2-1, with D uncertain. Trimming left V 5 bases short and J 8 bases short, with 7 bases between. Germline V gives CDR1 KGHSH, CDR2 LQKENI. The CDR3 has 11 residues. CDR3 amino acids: CASSTLHEQFF. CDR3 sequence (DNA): TGTGCCAGCTCAACCCTTCATGAGCAGTTCTTC.

CDR3 sequence: CASSLIGGNTEAFF. CDR3 nucleotide sequence: TGTGCCAGCAGCTTAATCGGGGGAAACACTGAAGCTTTCTTT. The chain has TRBV7-3 and TRBJ1-1; perhaps TRBD1 as D (5 bases). CDR3 length: 14 amino acids. Between the trimmed V and J ends, which lost 1 base and 2 bases, there was a span of 8 bases. CDR1 and CDR2 (germline): SGHTA, FQGTGA.

The CDR3 DNA reads TGTGCCAGCAGCTTAAAGGGGGACAATGAGCAGTTCTTC. The encoded protein is CASSLKGDNEQFF. V is TRBV7-3 and J is TRBJ2-1, with a weak D call TRBD1 (6 bases). V was trimmed by 1 base and J by 5 bases, leaving 6 bases between them. The CDR3 has 13 residues. Germline V CDR1 and CDR2: SGHTA, FQGTGA.

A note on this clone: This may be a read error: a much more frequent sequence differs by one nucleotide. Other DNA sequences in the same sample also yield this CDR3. Here the CDR3 reads CAWTANYGYTF. The CDR3 region has the DNA TGTGCCTGGACGGCTAACTATGGCTACACCTTC. The chain combines TRBV30 with TRBJ1-2; no clear D gene. The V gene's germline CDR1 is GTSNPN and CDR2 SVGIG (reference sequence). This CDR3 has 11 amino acids. V shed 4 bases and J shed 0 bases, with 3 bases lying between them.

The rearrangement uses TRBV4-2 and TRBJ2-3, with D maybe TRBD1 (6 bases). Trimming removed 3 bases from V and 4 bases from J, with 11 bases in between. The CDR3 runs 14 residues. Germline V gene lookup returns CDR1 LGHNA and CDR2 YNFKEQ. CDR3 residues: CASSHGRGSDTQYF. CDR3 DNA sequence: TGTGCCAGCAGCCACGGTAGGGGGTCAGATACGCAGTATTTT.

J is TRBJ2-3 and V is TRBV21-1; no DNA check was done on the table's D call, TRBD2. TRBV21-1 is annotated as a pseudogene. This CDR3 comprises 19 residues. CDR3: CASSAHGGGLLTSTDTQYF. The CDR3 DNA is TGTGCCAGCAGCGCGCACGGGGGAGGACTACTAACTAGCACAGATACGCAGTATTTT.

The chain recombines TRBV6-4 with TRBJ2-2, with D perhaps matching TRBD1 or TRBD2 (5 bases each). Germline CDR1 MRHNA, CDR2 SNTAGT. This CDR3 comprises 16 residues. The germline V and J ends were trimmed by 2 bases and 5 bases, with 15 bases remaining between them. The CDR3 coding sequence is TGTGCCAGCAGTGACGAAGGGACCTTAGGGACCGGGGAGCTGTTTTTT. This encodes CASSDEGTLGTGELFF.

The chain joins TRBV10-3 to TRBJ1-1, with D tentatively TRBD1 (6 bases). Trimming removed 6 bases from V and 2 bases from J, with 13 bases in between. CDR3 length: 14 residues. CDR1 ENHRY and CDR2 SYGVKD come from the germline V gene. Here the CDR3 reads CAIRTGHLNTEAFF. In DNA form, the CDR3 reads TGTGCCATCAGGACGGGACACTTAAACACTGAAGCTTTCTTT.